This T cell receptor beta chain was observed in a study of blood T cell repertoires in COVID-19 (dated by TCRdb to 2020 to 2022). Study-wide context: Collaborator samples came from the United States, Italy and Spain and covered acute and convalescent phases of COVID-19. The material from the prospective study consisted of cDNA or gDNA derived from T cells, B-cell-depleted T cells, or PBMCs. The dataset comprised deeply sampled blood TCRbeta repertoires from subjects exposed to, actively infected with, or recovered from COVID-19. The repertoires were made available in a free public database intended to serve as a resource for research on the immune response to SARS-CoV-2. The samples were drawn from two sources: the first 160 participants of the ongoing ImmuneRACE study, and 1,254 subjects contributed by 6 global collaborators. The sample metadata nearly always contained a de-identified subject ID, COVID-19 status, age in years and sex. Where HLA class I and class II types were available, the types were taken from metadata supplied by the sample provider, not from assay-based typing. Study-wide findings and limitations: The quantity of clinical and demographic metadata differed by source and by participant and was supplied without curation.

TCRbeta CDR3 regions were amplified from genomic DNA using the immunoSEQ Assay, a bias-controlled multiplex PCR. The published analysis was carried out like this. The number of nucleated cells in each sample was estimated by amplification of reference gene primers within the assay. Sequence reads were collapsed and filtered to measure the absolute abundance of every unique TCRbeta CDR3 rearrangement. For each sample, productive Simpson clonality was calculated by taking the square root of Simpson's diversity index across productive rearrangements. TCRdb retrieved this table from immuneACCESS and kept in-frame rearrangements only. Not all clones are present; in checked studies, unresolved V genes account for under half, and no reason is known for the remainder. V, J and clone size reflect that table, while D and trimming were determined from the DNA. The sample profile shows 160,000 or so clones; under 90% of them were found once. The ten largest clones capture 3.4% of the sample.

In the prospective study, participants were roughly 18 to 100 years old, resided in 24 geographic areas of the United States, and were enrolled through a virtual design. To assign participants to cohorts, the prospective study relied on clinical history that participants themselves reported in a screening survey and a study questionnaire. ImmuneRACE Cohort 3 recovered participants were defined by two consecutive negative NP/OP PCR tests, healthcare professional clearance, or symptom resolution. Each participant in the prospective study had whole blood, serum and a nasopharyngeal or oropharyngeal swab collected by mobile phlebotomists. Prospective study participants could optionally give additional blood draws and questionnaires over an approximately 2-month period. Before DNA extraction, blood samples from the prospective study were shipped at room temperature or frozen. In this sample, this clone turned up a few times. Its antigen is not yet known. Per-base qualities were not stored, and no clone one base away is much larger.

Trimming removed 4 bases from V and 4 bases from J; the gene matches leave 4 bases unexplained. The CDR3 numbers 16 residues from cysteine through phenylalanine. Kept here is only the CDR3 DNA, which spans 48 bases and is read in frame from base 1. From the germline V gene, CDR1 is SGHDT and CDR2 is YYEEEE. The clonotype was recovered from a woman aged 55 to 70 who had recovered from COVID-19. The sequence links TRBV5-6 to TRBJ1-6; TRBD1 matches 11 bases in the middle. Input material: PBMCs or T cells enriched from blood (not recorded which). The DNA is TGTGCCAGCAGCAGGACAGGGGGCAAATATAATTCACCCCTCCACTTT. This yields the protein CASSRTGGKYNSPLHF.